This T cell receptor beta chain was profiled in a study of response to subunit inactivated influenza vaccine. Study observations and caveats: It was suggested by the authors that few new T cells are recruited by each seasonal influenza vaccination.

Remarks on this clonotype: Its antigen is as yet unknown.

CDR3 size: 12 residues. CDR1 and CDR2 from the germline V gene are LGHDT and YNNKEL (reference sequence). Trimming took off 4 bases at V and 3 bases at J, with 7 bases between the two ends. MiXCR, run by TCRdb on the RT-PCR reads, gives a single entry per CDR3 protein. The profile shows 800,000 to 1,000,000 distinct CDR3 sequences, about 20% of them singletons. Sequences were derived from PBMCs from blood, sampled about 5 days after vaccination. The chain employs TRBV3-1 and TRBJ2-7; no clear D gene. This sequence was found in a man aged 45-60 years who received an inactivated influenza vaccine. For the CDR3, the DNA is TGTGCCAGCAGCCTATTGTACTACGAGCAGTACTTC. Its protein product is CASSLLYYEQYF.